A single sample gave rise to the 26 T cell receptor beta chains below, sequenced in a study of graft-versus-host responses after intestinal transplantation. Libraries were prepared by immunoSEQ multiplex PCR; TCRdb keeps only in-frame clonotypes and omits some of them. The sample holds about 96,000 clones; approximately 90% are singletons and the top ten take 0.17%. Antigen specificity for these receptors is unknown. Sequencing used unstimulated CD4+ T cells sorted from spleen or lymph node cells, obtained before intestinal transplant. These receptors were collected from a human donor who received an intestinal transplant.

The CDR3 sequence: CASGLLGTEGYTF. The CDR3 nucleotides are TGTGCTAGTGGTTTGCTAGGGACAGAGGGCTACACCTTC. The chain uses TRBV12-5 and TRBJ1-2, with 7 nucleotides matching TRBD1. CDR3 length: 13 amino acids. Germline CDR1 LGHNT, CDR2 FRNRAP. Trimming at V came to 2 bases and at J to 8 bases, leaving 5 bases not matched to a gene.

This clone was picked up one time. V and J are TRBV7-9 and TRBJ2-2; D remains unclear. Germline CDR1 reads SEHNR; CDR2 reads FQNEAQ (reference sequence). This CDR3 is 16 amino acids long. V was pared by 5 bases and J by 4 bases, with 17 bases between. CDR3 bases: TGTGCCAGCAGCAACGGTTTGAAACAGATCACCGGGGAGCTGTTTTTT. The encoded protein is CASSNGLKQITGELFF.

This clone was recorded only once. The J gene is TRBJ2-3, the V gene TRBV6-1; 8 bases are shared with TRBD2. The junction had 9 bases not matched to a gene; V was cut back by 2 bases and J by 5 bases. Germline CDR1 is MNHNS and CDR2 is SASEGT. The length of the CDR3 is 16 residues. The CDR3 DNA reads TGTGCCAGCAGTGAACCATACTTGGCGGGGGGAGATACGCAGTATTTT. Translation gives CASSEPYLAGGDTQYF.

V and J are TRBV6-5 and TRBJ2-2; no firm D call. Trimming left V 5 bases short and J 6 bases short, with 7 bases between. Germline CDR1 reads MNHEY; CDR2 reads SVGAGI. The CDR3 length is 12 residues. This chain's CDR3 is CASSPPSGELFF. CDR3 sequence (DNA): TGTGCCAGCAGTCCTCCGTCCGGGGAGCTGTTTTTT.

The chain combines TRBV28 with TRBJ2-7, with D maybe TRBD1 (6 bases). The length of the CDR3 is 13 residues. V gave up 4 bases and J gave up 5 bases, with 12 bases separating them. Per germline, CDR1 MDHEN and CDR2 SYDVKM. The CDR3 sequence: CASSSPQGNEQYF. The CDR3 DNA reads TGTGCCAGCAGTTCCCCCCAGGGGAACGAGCAGTACTTC.

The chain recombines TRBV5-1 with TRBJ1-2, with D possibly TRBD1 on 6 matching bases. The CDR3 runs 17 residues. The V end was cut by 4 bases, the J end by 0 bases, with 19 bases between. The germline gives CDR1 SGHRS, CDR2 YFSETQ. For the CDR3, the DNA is TGCGCCAGCAGCCCCCGGACAGCCCTAACAACTAACTATGGCTACACCTTC. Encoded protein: CASSPRTALTTNYGYTF.

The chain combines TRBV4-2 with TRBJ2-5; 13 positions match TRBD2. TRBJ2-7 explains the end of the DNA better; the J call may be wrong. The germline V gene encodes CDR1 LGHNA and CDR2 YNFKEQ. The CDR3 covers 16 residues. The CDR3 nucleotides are TGTGCCAGCAGCCAAAGGACTAGCGGGGGTTCCGACGAGCAGTACTTC. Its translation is CASSQRTSGGSDEQYF.

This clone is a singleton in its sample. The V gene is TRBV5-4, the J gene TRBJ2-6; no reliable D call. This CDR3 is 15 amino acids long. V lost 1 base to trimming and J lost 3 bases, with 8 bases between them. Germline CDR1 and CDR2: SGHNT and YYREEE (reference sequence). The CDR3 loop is CASSLKESGANVLTF. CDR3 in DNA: TGTGCCAGCAGCTTGAAGGAGAGTGGGGCCAACGTCCTGACTTTC.

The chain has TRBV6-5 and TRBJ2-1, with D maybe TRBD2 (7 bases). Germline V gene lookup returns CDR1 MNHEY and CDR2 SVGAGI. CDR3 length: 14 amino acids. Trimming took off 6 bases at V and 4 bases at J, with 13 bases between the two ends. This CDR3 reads CASSPRGAYNEQFF. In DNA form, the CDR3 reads TGTGCCAGCAGCCCCCGGGGGGCTTACAATGAGCAGTTCTTC.

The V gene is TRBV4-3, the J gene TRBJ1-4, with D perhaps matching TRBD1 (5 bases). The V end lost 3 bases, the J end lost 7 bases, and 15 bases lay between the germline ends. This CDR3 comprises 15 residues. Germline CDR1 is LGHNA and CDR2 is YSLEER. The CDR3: CASSHSALQGEKLFF. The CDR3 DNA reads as TGCGCCAGCAGCCACTCCGCCCTCCAGGGTGAAAAACTGTTTTTT.

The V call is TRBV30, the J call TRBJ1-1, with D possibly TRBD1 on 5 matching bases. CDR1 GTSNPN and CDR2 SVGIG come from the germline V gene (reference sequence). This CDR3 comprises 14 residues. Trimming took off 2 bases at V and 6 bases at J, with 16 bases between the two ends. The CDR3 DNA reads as TGTGCCTGGAGTCCTCGGGGCGGGACCGCTGAAGCTTTCTTT. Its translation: CAWSPRGGTAEAFF.

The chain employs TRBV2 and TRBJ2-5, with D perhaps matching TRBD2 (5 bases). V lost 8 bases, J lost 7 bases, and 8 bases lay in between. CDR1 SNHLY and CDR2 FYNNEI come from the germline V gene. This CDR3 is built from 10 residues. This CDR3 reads CASGGGTQYF. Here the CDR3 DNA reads TGTGCCAGCGGAGGAGGGACCCAGTACTTC.

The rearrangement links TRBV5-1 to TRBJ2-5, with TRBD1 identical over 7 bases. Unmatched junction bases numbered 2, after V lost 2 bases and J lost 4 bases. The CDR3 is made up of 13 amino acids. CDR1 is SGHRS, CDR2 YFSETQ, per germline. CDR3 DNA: TGCGCCAGCAGCTTACAGGGGACAGAGACCCAGTACTTC. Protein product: CASSLQGTETQYF.

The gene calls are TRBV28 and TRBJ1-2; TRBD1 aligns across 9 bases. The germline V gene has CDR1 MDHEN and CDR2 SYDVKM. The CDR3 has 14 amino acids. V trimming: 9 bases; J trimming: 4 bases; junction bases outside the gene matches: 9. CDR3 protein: CASITGGEIYGYTF. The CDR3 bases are TGTGCCAGTATAACAGGGGGCGAGATCTATGGCTACACCTTC.

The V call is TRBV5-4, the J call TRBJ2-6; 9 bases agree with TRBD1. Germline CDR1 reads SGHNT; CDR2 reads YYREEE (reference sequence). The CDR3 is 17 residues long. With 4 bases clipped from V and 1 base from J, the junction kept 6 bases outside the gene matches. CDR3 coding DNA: TGTGCCAGCAGCCCTGGGACAGGGAGGTCTGGGGCCAACGTCCTGACTTTC. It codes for CASSPGTGRSGANVLTF.

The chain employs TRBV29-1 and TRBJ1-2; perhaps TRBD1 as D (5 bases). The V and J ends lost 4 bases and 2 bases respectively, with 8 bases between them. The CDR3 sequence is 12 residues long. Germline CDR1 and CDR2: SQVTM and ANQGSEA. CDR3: CSVGPGNYGYTF. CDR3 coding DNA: TGCAGCGTTGGTCCAGGGAACTATGGCTACACCTTC.

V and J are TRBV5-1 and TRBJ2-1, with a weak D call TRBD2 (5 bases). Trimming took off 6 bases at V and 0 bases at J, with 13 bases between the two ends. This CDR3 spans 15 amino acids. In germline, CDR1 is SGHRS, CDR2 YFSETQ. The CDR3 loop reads CASMKAGNSYNEQFF. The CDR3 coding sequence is TGCGCCAGCATGAAGGCGGGCAACTCCTACAATGAGCAGTTCTTC.

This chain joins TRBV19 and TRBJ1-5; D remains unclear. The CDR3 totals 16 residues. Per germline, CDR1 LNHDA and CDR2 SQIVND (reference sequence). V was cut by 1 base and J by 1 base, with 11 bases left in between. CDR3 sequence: CASSIAPRFSNQPQHF. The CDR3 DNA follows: TGTGCCAGTAGTATAGCTCCGCGGTTCAGCAATCAGCCCCAGCATTTT.

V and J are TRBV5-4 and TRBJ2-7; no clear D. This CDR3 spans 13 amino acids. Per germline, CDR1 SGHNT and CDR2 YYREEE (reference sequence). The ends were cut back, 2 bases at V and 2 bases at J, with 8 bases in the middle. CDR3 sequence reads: CASSFMPAYEQYF. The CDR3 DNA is TGTGCCAGCAGCTTTATGCCAGCCTACGAGCAGTACTTC.

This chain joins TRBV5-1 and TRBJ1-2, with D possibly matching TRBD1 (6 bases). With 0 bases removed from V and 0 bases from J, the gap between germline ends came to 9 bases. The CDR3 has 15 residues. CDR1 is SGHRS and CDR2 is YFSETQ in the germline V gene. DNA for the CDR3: TGCGCCAGCAGCTTGGTGCAGGGGTCTAACTATGGCTACACCTTC. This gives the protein CASSLVQGSNYGYTF. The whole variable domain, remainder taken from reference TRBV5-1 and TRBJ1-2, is KAGVTQTPRYLIKTRGQQVTLSCSPISGHRSVSWYQQTPGQGLQFLFEYFSETQRNKGNFPGRFSGRQFSNSRSEMNVSTLELGDSALYLCASSLVQGSNYGYTFGSGTRLTVV.

For the CDR3, the DNA is TGTGCCAGCTCACAGGGGGCCGGTACCGGGGAGCTGTTTTTT. Translating it yields CASSQGAGTGELFF. The gene calls are TRBV18 and TRBJ2-2; 7 nucleotides align to TRBD1. The CDR3 totals 14 residues. Trimming took 4 bases from V and 5 from J; bases not matched to a gene: 4. Germline V gene sequence: CDR1 KGHSH, CDR2 LQKENI. The full variable domain, with the rest looked up from reference TRBV18 and TRBJ2-2, is NAGVMQNPRHLVRRRGQEARLRCSPMKGHSHVYWYRQLPEEGLKFMVYLQKENIIDESGMPKERFSAEFPKEGPSILRIQQVVRGDSAAYFCASSQGAGTGELFFGEGSRLTVL.

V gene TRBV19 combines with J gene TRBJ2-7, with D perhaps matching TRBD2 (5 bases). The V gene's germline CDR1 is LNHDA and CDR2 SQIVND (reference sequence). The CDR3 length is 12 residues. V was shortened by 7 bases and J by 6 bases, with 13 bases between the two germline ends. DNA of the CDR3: TGTGCCAGTAACAATCGGGCGGGCGAGCAGTACTTC. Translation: CASNNRAGEQYF. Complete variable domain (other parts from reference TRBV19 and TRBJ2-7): DGGITQSPKYLFRKEGQNVTLSCEQNLNHDAMYWYRQDPGQGLRLIYYSQIVNDFQKGDIAEGYSVSREKKESFPLTVTSAQKNPTAFYLCASNNRAGEQYFGPGTRLTVT.

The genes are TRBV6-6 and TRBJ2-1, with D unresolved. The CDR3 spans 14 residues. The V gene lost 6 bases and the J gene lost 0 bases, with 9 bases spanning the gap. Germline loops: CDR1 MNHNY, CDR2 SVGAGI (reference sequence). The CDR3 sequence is CASSEPSSYNEQFF. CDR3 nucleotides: TGTGCCAGCAGCGAGCCGAGCTCCTACAATGAGCAGTTCTTC.

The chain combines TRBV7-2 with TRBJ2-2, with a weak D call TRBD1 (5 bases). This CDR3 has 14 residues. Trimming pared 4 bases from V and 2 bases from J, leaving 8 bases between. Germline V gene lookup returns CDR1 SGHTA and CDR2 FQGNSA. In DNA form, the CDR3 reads TGTGCCAGCAGCTGGCAGGGAAACACCGGGGAGCTGTTTTTT. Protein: CASSWQGNTGELFF.

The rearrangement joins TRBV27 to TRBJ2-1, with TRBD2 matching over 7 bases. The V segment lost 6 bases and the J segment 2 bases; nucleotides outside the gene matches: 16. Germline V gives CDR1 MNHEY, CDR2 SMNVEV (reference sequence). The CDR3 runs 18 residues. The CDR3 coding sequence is TGTGCCAGCAGCCTCGTCGCAGCGGGATGGAAAACCTACAATGAGCAGTTCTTC. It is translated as CASSLVAAGWKTYNEQFF.

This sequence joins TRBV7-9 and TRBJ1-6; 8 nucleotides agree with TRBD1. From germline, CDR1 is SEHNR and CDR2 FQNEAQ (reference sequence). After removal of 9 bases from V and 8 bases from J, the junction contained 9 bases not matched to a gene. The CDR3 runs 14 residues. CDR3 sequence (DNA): TGTGCCAGTAATGACAGGGGCGGTGATTCACCCCTCCACTTT. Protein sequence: CASNDRGGDSPLHF.